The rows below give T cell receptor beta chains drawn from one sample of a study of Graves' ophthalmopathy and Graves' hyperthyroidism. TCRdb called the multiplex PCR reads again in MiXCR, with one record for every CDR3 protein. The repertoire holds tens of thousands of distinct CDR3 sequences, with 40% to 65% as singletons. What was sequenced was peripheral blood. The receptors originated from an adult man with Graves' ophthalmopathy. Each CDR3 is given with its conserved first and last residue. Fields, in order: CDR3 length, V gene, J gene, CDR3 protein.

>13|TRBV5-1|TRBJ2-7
CASSPGGTYEQYF
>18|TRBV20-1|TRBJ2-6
CSAAMGLAGRSGANVLTF
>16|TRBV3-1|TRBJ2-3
CASSQGEVLHADTQYF
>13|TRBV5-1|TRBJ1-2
CASSSGDNYGYTF
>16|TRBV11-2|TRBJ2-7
CAWSAGGLTLFYEQYF
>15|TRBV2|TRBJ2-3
CASIRQGKSADTQYF
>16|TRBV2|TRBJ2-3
CASREGTGGSTDTQYF
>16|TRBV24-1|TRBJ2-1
CAPGTSGRSASNEQFF
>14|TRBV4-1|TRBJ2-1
CASSPTGTYNEQFF
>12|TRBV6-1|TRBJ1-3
CASSDIGNTIYF
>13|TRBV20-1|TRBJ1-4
CSARDGQDEKLFF
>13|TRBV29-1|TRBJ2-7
CSVLELGSYEQYF
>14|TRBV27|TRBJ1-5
CASSLSGQNQPQHF
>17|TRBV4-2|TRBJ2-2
CASSQDQSGGAAGELFF
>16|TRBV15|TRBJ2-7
CATSRTPWGGPYEQYF
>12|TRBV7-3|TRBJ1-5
CASSSPDQPQHF
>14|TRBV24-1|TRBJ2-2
CATSGSRWAGELFF
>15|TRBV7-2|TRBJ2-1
CASSLRTSGGAEQFF
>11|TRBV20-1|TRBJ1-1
CSAGMLREAFF
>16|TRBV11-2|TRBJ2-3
CASSPTRTGDSDTQYF
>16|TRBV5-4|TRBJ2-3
CASSPGLAGAVDTQYF
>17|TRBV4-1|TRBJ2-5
CASSQVGRGRSQETQYF
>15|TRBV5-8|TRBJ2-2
CASSFPTHGTGELFF
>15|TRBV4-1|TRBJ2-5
CASSQEDRRTETQYF
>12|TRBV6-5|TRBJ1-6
CASSRSNSPLHF
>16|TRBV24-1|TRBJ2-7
CATIVEGTGFGYEQYF
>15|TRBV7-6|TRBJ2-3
CASSQTSGGANTQYF
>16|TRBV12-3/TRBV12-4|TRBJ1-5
CASSFGQGGGNQPQHF
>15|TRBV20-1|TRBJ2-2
CSARIGTIETGELFF
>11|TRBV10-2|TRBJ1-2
CASSELGGYTF
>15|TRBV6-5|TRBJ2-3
CASSYSWTSTDTQYF
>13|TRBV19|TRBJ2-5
CASGLAVEETQYF
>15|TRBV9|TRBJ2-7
CASSVTGTGSYEQYF
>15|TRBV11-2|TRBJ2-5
CASSYTSGRIETQYF
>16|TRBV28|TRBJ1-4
CATRLLGGATNEKLFF
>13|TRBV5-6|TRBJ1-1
CASSLGARNEAFF
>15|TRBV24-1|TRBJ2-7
CATSPGSGVPYEQYF
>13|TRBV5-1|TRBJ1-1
CASSLGVNTEAFF
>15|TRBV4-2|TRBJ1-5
CASSWEQGRNQPQHF
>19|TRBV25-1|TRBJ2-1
CASSGLAGSSGGSYNEQFF
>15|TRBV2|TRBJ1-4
CASRGQGVPNEKLFF
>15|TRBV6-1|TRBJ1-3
CASRGGQVSGNTIYF
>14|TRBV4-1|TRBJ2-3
CASSQSGATDTQYF
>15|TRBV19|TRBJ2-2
CASNRQETNTGELVF